This entry features one T cell receptor beta chain sequence. This record belongs to a study of long-term antiretroviral therapy in people with HIV. Survey-level resolution applied to immunoSEQ assay v3.0. TCRdb's table, derived via immunoSEQ multiplex PCR, lists solely in-frame clones and lacks some. The table lists almost 35,000 clones, around 84% of them singletons, with about 4.6% in the top ten. The specimen comprised unsorted PBMCs, sampled approximately 2.9 years before starting antiretroviral therapy. The TCR comes from a woman in her 30s with HIV.

As DNA, the CDR3 is TGTGCCAGCAGTTCGCGAGGGAGGGGTGGAGAAAAACTGTTTTTT. Translated: CASSSRGRGGEKLFF. The chain carries TRBV6-6 and TRBJ1-4, with a tentative D call TRBD1 (5 bases). V was shortened by 4 bases and J by 8 bases, with 17 bases between the two germline ends. Germline V lookup: CDR1 MNHNY, CDR2 SVGAGI (reference sequence). The CDR3 has 15 amino acids.